The clone carrying this TCR beta chain was observed many times. The source of the sample is a study of T cells in Graves' hyperthyroidism and ophthalmopathy. V lost 7 bases, J lost 6 bases, and 12 bases lay in between. This CDR3 comprises 12 residues. In germline, CDR1 is MNHNS, CDR2 SASEGT. TCR beta CDR3 sequences were amplified from RNA transcripts. The HTBI primer set served for first-round RT-PCR of the TCR CDR3. TCRdb processed the multiplex PCR reads anew with MiXCR; each CDR3 protein has one entry. The sample includes 730,000 or so distinct CDR3 sequences, about 17% of them seen just once. The specimen was blood. The clonotype was recovered from a woman aged 45-65 years with Graves' hyperthyroidism that later progressed to Graves' ophthalmopathy. This chain uses TRBV6-1 with TRBJ1-1; no reliable D call. The CDR3 loop is CASTLLLAEAFF. In nucleotides, the CDR3 is TGTGCCAGCACCCTACTTTTGGCTGAAGCTTTCTTT.